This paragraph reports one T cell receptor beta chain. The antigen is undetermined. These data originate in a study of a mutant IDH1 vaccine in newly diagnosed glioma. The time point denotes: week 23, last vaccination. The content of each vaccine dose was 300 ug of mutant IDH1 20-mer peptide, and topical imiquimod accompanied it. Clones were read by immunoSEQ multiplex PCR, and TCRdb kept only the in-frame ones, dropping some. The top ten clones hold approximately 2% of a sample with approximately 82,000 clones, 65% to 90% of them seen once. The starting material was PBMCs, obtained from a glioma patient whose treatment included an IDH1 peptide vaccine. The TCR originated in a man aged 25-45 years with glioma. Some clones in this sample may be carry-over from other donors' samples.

The CDR3 nucleotides are TGCGCCAGCAGCCAAGAAACAGGGTTTACCAATCAGCCCCAGCATTTT. Encoded protein: CASSQETGFTNQPQHF. The rearrangement joins TRBV4-1 to TRBJ1-5; a weak D match, TRBD1 (6 bases). V dropped 0 bases and J dropped 3 bases, with 12 bases sitting between them. The CDR3 runs 16 residues. Germline V CDR1 and CDR2: MGHRA, YSYEKL.